This TCR beta chain was sequenced during a study of CD8 T cells in Susac syndrome. This CDR3 contains 15 residues. Per the germline V gene, CDR1 is SNHLY and CDR2 is FYNNEI. Trimming left V 7 bases short and J 4 bases short, with 18 bases between. Study outcomes and limitations: It was acknowledged by the study that relatively few individuals were included in its TCR sequencing and HLA analysis.

An input of about 0.5 to 1 ug of RNA was subjected to reverse transcription using random hexamers. Amplification of TCR beta CDR3 was carried out by immunoSEQ multiplex PCR, which covered 54 Vbeta and 13 Jbeta segments. TCRdb re-derived calls from the immunoSEQ multiplex PCR reads in MiXCR, one entry per CDR3 protein. The top ten hold 0.09% to 0.13% of the sample, which has about 70,000 distinct CDR3 sequences, roughly 95% seen once. Sequencing of TCR beta was performed on blood CD8+ and CD4+ T cells. The CD8+ and CD4+ T cells were negatively isolated, with the TEMRA cells enriched by FACS. About this clonotype itself: Its antigen is currently unknown.

The sequence came from a human donor with multiple sclerosis. V is TRBV2 and J is TRBJ2-3, with D hard to call. Sequencing was done on a sample of CD4+ T cells from PBMCs. The CDR3 protein is CASNQRTDRADTQYF. The CDR3 DNA is TGTGCCAGCAATCAACGCACAGATCGGGCAGATACGCAGTATTTT.